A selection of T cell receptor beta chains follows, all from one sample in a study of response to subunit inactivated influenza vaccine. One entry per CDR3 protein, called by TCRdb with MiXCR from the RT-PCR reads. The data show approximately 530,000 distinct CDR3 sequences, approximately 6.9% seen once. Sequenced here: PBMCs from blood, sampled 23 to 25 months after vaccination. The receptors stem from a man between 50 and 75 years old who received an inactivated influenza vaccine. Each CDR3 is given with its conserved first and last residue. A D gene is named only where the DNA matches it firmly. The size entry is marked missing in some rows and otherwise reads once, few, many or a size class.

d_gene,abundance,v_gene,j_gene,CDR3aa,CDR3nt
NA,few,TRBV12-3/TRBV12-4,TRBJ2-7,CASSEGSGYEQYF,TGTGCCAGCAGTGAGGGTAGCGGCTACGAGCAGTACTTC
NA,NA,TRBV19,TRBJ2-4,CASSIQGGKNIQYF,TGTGCCAGTAGTATCCAGGGAGGAAAAAACATTCAGTACTTC
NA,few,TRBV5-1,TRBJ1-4,CASGRDAEEKLFF,TGCGCCAGCGGACGGGACGCAGAGGAAAAACTGTTTTTT
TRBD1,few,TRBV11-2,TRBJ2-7,CASNRQGAWAYEQYF,TGTGCCAGCAACCGACAGGGGGCATGGGCCTACGAGCAGTACTTC
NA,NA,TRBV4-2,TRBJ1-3,CASSQGDAVSGNTIYF,TGTGCCAGCAGCCAAGGGGACGCCGTCTCTGGAAACACCATATATTTT
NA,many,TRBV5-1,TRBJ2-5,CASRYRDQETQYF,TGCGCCAGCAGGTACCGGGATCAAGAGACCCAGTACTTC
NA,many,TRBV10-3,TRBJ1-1,CAISEVNTEAFF,TGTGCCATCAGTGAGGTGAACACTGAAGCTTTCTTT
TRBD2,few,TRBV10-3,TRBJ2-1,CAISGGRATYNEQFF,TGTGCCATCAGTGGCGGGAGGGCCACCTACAATGAGCAGTTCTTC
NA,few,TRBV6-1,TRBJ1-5,CASRITLDPNQPQHF,TGTGCCAGCAGAATCACCCTAGACCCAAATCAGCCCCAGCATTTT
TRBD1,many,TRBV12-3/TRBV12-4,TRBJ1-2,CASSTGQGFSGYTF,TGTGCCAGCAGTACGGGACAGGGGTTCAGTGGCTACACCTTC
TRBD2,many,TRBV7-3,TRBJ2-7,CASSLRGGEQYF,TGTGCCAGCAGCTTACGGGGGGGCGAGCAGTACTTC
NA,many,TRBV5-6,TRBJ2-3,CASSPGVGSTDTQYF,TGTGCCAGCAGCCCCGGGGTAGGGAGCACAGATACGCAGTATTTT
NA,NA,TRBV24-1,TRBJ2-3,CATGATDTQYF,TGTGCCACCGGGGCGACAGATACGCAGTATTTT
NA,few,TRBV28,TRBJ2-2,CASIDFANTGELFF,TGTGCCAGCATCGATTTCGCGAACACCGGGGAGCTGTTTTTT
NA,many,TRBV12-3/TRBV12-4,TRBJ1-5,CASSFRAPQTQHF,TGTGCCAGCAGTTTCAGGGCGCCGCAGACCCAGCATTTT
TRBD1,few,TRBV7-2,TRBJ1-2,CASSSTGRIGYTF,TGTGCCAGCAGCTCGACAGGGAGGATTGGCTACACCTTC
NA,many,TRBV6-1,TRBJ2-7,CASSPPPGHPTYEQYF,TGTGCCAGCAGCCCCCCACCGGGACACCCAACCTACGAGCAGTACTTC
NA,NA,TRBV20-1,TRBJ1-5,CSALGGDQPQHF,TGCAGTGCGCTAGGGGGTGATCAGCCCCAGCATTTT
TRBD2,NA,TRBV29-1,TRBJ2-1,CSVEGGRRSYNEQFF,TGCAGCGTTGAAGGCGGGAGGCGCTCCTACAATGAGCAGTTCTTC
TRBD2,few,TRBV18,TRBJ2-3,CASSPIARAGASTDTQYF,TGTGCCAGCTCACCCATTGCCCGAGCGGGAGCCAGCACAGATACGCAGTATTTT
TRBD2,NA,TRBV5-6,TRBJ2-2,CASSIASGTNTGELFF,TGTGCCAGCAGCATAGCTAGCGGGACCAACACCGGGGAGCTGTTTTTT
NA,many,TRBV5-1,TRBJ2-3,CASSLEGSDTQYF,TGCGCCAGCAGCTTGGAGGGGTCAGATACGCAGTATTTT
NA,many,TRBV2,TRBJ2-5,CASSEALVIETQYF,TGTGCCAGCAGTGAAGCGCTGGTTATTGAGACCCAGTACTTC
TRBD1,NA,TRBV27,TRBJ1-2,CASRTGRNYGYTF,TGTGCCAGCCGGACAGGGCGGAACTATGGCTACACCTTC
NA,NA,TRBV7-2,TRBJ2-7,CASRVGFRGPYEQYF,TGTGCCAGCAGGGTGGGATTTAGGGGCCCCTACGAGCAGTACTTC
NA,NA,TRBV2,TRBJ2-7,CASSAVGRPYEQYF,TGTGCCAGCAGTGCGGTGGGTCGACCCTACGAGCAGTACTTC
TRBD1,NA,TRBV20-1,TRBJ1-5,CSARPRQGLGNQPQHF,TGCAGTGCTAGACCAAGACAGGGCCTCGGCAATCAGCCCCAGCATTTT
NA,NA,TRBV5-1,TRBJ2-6,CASGERAGANVLTF,TGCGCCAGCGGCGAGAGGGCCGGGGCCAACGTCCTGACTTTC
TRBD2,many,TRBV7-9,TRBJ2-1,CASSFDVRPSGGVQFF,TGTGCCAGCAGCTTTGATGTTCGTCCTAGCGGGGGGGTACAGTTCTTC
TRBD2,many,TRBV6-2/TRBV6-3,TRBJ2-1,CASRGLAEGNEQFF,TGTGCCAGCAGAGGACTAGCGGAGGGCAATGAGCAGTTCTTC
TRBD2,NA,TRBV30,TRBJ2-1,CAWTPMGGTYNEQFF,TGTGCCTGGACTCCGATGGGGGGGACCTACAATGAGCAGTTCTTC
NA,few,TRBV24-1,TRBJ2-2,CATSGSTGFTGELFF,TGTGCCACCAGTGGAAGTACAGGTTTCACCGGGGAGCTGTTTTTT
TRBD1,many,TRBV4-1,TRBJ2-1,CASSLTGAHNEQFF,TGCGCCAGCAGCTTAACAGGGGCCCACAATGAGCAGTTCTTC
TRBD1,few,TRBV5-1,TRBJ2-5,CASSGYPGQGETQYF,TGCGCCAGCAGCGGTTACCCCGGACAGGGAGAGACCCAGTACTTC
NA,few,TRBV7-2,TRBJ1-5,CASSLAPRAGNQPQHF,TGTGCCAGCAGCTTAGCCCCCAGGGCGGGCAATCAGCCCCAGCATTTT
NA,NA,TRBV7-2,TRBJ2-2,CASSLRGLLSNTGELFF,TGTGCCAGCAGCCTTCGAGGTCTGCTATCGAACACCGGGGAGCTGTTTTTT
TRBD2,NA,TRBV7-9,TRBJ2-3,CASTLAGSDTQYF,TGTGCCAGCACTCTAGCGGGTTCAGATACGCAGTATTTT
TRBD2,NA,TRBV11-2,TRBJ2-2,CASIWTSESGELFF,TGTGCCAGCATTTGGACTAGCGAGTCCGGGGAGCTGTTTTTT
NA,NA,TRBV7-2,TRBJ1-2,CASSLLNSGYTF,TGTGCCAGCAGCTTATTAAATTCTGGCTACACCTTC
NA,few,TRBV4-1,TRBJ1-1,CASSPMVGNTEAFF,TGCGCCAGCAGCCCGATGGTGGGGAACACTGAAGCTTTCTTT
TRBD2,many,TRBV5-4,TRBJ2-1,CASSLAAMSGGPGLNEQFF,TGTGCCAGCAGCTTGGCCGCAATGTCGGGAGGGCCGGGTTTGAATGAGCAGTTCTTC
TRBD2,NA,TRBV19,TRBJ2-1,CASSIVRTSGSYNEQFF,TGTGCCAGTAGTATTGTCCGGACTAGCGGGAGCTACAATGAGCAGTTCTTC
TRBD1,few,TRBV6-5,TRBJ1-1,CASTLDRGGTEAFF,TGTGCCAGCACTTTAGACAGGGGAGGCACTGAAGCTTTCTTT
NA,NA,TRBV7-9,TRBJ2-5,CASSLVGQQTQYF,TGTGCCAGCAGCTTAGTCGGGCAACAGACCCAGTACTTC
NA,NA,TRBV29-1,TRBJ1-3,CSVGDSGNTIYF,TGCAGCGTTGGTGACTCTGGAAACACCATATATTTT
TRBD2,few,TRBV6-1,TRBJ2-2,CASSRQLAGAGELFF,TGTGCCAGCAGCCGCCAACTAGCGGGAGCCGGGGAGCTGTTTTTT
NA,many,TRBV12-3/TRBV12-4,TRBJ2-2,CASSRIGTTGELFF,TGTGCCAGCAGTCGTATCGGGACCACCGGGGAGCTGTTTTTT
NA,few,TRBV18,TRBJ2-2,CASSPPGTTNTGELFF,TGTGCCAGCTCACCCCCCGGGACAACGAACACCGGGGAGCTGTTTTTT
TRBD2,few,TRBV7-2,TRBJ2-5,CASRPRLAEEETQYF,TGTGCCAGCAGACCCAGACTAGCGGAAGAAGAGACCCAGTACTTC
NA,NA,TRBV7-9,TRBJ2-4,CAAGQGDKNIQYF,TGTGCCGCGGGGCAGGGGGACAAAAACATTCAGTACTTC
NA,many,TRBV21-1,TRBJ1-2,CASSTWTGRTNNYGYTF,TGTGCCAGCAGCACCTGGACAGGGCGCACAAATAACTATGGCTACACCTTC
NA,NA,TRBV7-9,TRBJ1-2,CASSLAGGRNYGYTF,TGTGCCAGCAGCTTAGCGGGAGGGAGGAACTATGGCTACACCTTC
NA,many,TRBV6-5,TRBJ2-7,CASSYDQGIHEQYF,TGTGCCAGCAGTTACGATCAGGGGATCCACGAGCAGTACTTC
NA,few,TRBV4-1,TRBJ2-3,CASSRQQDRDTQYF,TGCGCCAGCAGCCGACAGCAAGACAGGGATACGCAGTATTTT
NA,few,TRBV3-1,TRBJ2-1,CASSQGENEQFF,TGTGCCAGCAGCCAAGGAGAGAATGAGCAGTTCTTC
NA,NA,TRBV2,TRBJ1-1,CASSEASGARGFF,TGTGCCAGCAGTGAAGCTTCGGGTGCCCGGGGTTTCTTT
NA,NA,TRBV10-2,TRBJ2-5,CASSPGTPMETQYF,TGCGCCAGCAGTCCAGGGACCCCAATGGAGACCCAGTACTTC
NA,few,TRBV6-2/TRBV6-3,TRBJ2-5,CASSLTGNQMKTQYF,TGTGCCAGCAGCTTGACTGGAAACCAGATGAAGACCCAGTACTTC
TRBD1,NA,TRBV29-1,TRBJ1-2,CSVPRGLGYTF,TGCAGCGTGCCCAGGGGGCTCGGCTACACCTTC
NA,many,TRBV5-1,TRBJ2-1,CASSLNQANEQFF,TGCGCCAGCAGCTTGAACCAAGCCAATGAGCAGTTCTTC